This T cell receptor (beta chain) was retrieved from a study of shared clonotypes between healthy human individuals. Study conclusions and caveats: The four-donor shared clonotypes exceeded non-shared clonotypes in generation probability, with non-shared ones scoring lower. The study drew on few donors, limiting represented genetic and exposure-history diversity.

Concerning this clone: Its antigen is as yet unknown.

The donors, all of them Caucasian adults, lived in Nashville, Tennessee. It was into CD45RA+ naive and CD45RA-negative memory subsets that the CD4+ cells were split. The method was immunoSEQ multiplex PCR; TCRdb's version includes in-frame clones alone and lacks a portion of them. Of over a million clones listed, 96% are singletons. This CDR3 region has 13 residues. Per germline, CDR1 MNHEY and CDR2 SVGAGI. V lost 6 bases and J lost 1, with 9 bases in between. The sequenced sample consisted of naive CD4+ T cells sorted from blood. Subset defined: CD45RA+ positively selected. This receptor was identified in a young man in good health. This chain connects TRBV6-5 to TRBJ1-2; possible D gene TRBD1, 5 bases. CDR3 DNA: TGTGCCAGCAGGACCGGGGGTAACTATGGCTACACCTTC. Encoded protein: CASRTGGNYGYTF.